This T cell receptor beta chain was captured in a study of beta chain features in type 1 diabetes. Study context: Sorted cells numbering over 95,000,000 were examined across all samples.

Reverse transcription of all isolated RNA meant that expressed TCRB transcripts were sequenced. Libraries were prepared by immunoSEQ multiplex PCR; TCRdb keeps only in-frame clonotypes and omits some of them. The sample records under 45,000 clones, around 50% being singletons. Findings and caveats of the study: More deletions and fewer insertions at VDJ junctions were seen in type 1 diabetes patients. A PCR bias possibly favoring shorter templates would apply equally to patients and controls.

With respect to this clone: What it binds is unknown.

This sequence originates from a woman aged 25 to 39 in good health. Sequenced input: stem cell memory CD4+ T cells from blood.

DNA of the CDR3: TGTGCCAGCAGCGGACTAGCGGGAGGGCCCTCCTACGAGCAGTACTTC. This encodes CASSGLAGGPSYEQYF. This rearrangement joins TRBV2 to TRBJ2-7; 15 nucleotides match TRBD2. Germline V gives CDR1 SNHLY, CDR2 FYNNEI. The CDR3 length is 16 residues. The V and J ends lost 6 bases and 0 bases, in that order; junction bases with no gene match: 3.